The 6 T cell receptor beta chains in this list originate from one sample, sequenced in a study of blood T cell repertoires in COVID-19. The protocol was immunoSEQ multiplex PCR, while the TCRdb copy is restricted to in-frame clones and leaves out a portion. The table lists 75,000 or so clones, roughly 89% of them singletons. Sample: peripheral blood. The source of these receptors is a woman over 75 with active or convalescent COVID-19.

This chain joins TRBV27 and TRBJ2-1; 9 bases are shared with TRBD1. Germline lookup yields CDR1 MNHEY and CDR2 SMNVEV (reference sequence). The V segment lost 6 bases and the J segment 6 bases; nucleotides outside the gene matches: 9. The CDR3 spans 15 residues. CDR3 sequence reads: CASSPPGQGGNEQFF. CDR3 sequence (DNA): TGTGCCAGCAGCCCCCCGGGACAGGGTGGCAATGAGCAGTTCTTC.

V usage is TRBV18 and J usage is TRBJ1-2; D may be TRBD1 (5 bases). The CDR3 has 14 residues. Germline V CDR1 and CDR2: KGHSH, LQKENI. V was clipped by 5 bases and J by 3 bases, with 13 bases between them. The CDR3 loop is CASSAEDTHYGYTF. The CDR3 nucleotides read TGTGCCAGCTCAGCCGAGGACACACACTATGGCTACACCTTC.

V is TRBV9 and J is TRBJ2-3, with a possible D match to TRBD2 (5 bases). CDR3 size: 13 residues. Germline CDR1 SGDLS, CDR2 YYNGEE. The V end lost 0 bases, the J end lost 5 bases, and 7 bases lay between the germline ends. The CDR3 sequence: CASSVGGGDTQYF. The CDR3 DNA reads TGTGCCAGCAGCGTAGGAGGAGGAGATACGCAGTATTTT.

The chain joins TRBV30 to TRBJ1-1; a weak D match, TRBD1 (6 bases). V lost 2 bases and J 10 bases, leaving 14 bases between the germline ends. There are 12 residues in the CDR3. The germline V gene has CDR1 GTSNPN and CDR2 SVGIG (reference sequence). CDR3: CAWSFLGTPAFF. Here the CDR3 DNA reads TGTGCCTGGAGTTTCTTAGGGACACCAGCTTTCTTT.

The chain carries TRBV29-1 and TRBJ1-2, with 9 bases aligning to TRBD1. Per the germline V gene, CDR1 is SQVTM and CDR2 is ANQGSEA. The CDR3 loop spans 13 amino acids. J lost 1 base, V lost 7 bases, and 4 bases had no gene match. The CDR3 here is CSAGTGINYGYTF. The CDR3, as DNA: TGCAGCGCTGGGACAGGGATTAACTATGGCTACACCTTC. Supplemented by reference TRBV29-1 and TRBJ1-2, the full variable domain reads SAVISQKPSRDICQRGTSLTIQCQVDSQVTMMFWYRQQPGQSLTLIATANQGSEATYESGFVIDKFPISRPNLTFSTLTVSNMSPEDSSIYLCSAGTGINYGYTFGSGTRLTVV.

This sequence joins TRBV4-3 and TRBJ1-4; a weak D match, TRBD1 (6 bases). CDR3 length: 16 residues. From germline, CDR1 is LGHNA and CDR2 YSLEER. V lost 0 bases to trimming and J lost 4 bases, with 12 bases between them. This chain's CDR3 is CASSQDSTGRNEKLFF. The DNA for the CDR3 is TGCGCCAGCAGCCAAGATTCTACAGGGCGTAATGAAAAACTGTTTTTT.